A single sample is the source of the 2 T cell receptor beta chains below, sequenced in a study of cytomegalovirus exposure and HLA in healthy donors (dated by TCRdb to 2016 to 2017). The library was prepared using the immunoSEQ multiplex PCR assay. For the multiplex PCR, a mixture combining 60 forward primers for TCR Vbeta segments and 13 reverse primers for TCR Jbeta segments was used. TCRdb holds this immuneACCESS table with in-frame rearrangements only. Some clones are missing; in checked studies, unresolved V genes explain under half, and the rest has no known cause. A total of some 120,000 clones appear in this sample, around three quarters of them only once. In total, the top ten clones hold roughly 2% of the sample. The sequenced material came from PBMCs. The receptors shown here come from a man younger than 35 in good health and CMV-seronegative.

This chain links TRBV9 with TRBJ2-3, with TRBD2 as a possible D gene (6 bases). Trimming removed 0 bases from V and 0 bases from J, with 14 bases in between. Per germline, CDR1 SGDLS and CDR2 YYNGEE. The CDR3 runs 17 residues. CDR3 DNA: TGTGCCAGCAGCGTAGCTCGATTAGCGGCTAGCACAGATACGCAGTATTTT. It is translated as CASSVARLAASTDTQYF.

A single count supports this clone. Written as DNA, the CDR3 is TGTGCCAGCGGACAGGCGTTTGGCAATCAGCCCCAGCATTTT. It translates to CASGQAFGNQPQHF. The chain links TRBV27 to TRBJ1-5; 7 nucleotides align to TRBD1. Per the germline V gene, CDR1 is MNHEY and CDR2 is SMNVEV (reference sequence). Germline trimming cut 8 bases from V and 2 bases from J; bases unmatched to any gene: 6. The CDR3 length is 14 residues.